These 15 T cell receptor beta chains were all obtained from the same sample, sequenced in a study of blood T cell repertoires in COVID-19. Some clones are missing from TCRdb's copy, which holds only in-frame ones; the method was immunoSEQ multiplex PCR. The sample consists of a few hundred thousand clones, approximately 90% of them appearing once. Sequenced material: PBMCs or T cells enriched from blood (not recorded which). These receptors all stem from a woman aged 40 to 50 who had recovered from COVID-19.

V gene TRBV28 combines with J gene TRBJ1-3; 7 bases fit TRBD1. V dropped 5 bases and J dropped 5; count of bases not matched to a gene: 6. The CDR3 runs to 14 residues. Germline V gene lookup returns CDR1 MDHEN and CDR2 SYDVKM. CDR3 region: CASSPGGRRNTIYF. Here the CDR3 DNA reads TGTGCCAGCAGTCCAGGGGGTCGTAGAAACACCATATATTTT.

This clone has more than one count but fewer than ten. CDR3 sequence: CATSRRQGRYEQYF. CDR3 coding DNA: TGTGCCACCAGCAGAAGACAGGGACGGTACGAGCAGTACTTC. This rearrangement joins TRBV15 to TRBJ2-7; TRBD1 matches 7 bases. The J segment lost 4 bases and the V segment lost 2 bases, leaving 5 bases of the junction unmatched. The CDR3 has 14 amino acids. CDR1 and CDR2 from the germline V gene are LNHNV and YYDKDF (reference sequence).

The genes are TRBV27 and TRBJ1-6; TRBD1 aligns across 9 bases. This CDR3 is built from 16 residues. Trimming cost V 5 bases and J 7 bases; bases outside gene matches: 9. CDR1 is MNHEY and CDR2 is SMNVEV in the germline V gene (reference sequence). This CDR3 is CASSMGQGEGNSPLHF. CDR3 in DNA: TGTGCCAGCAGTATGGGACAGGGAGAAGGAAATTCACCCCTCCACTTT.

V usage is TRBV7-9 and J usage is TRBJ1-1; 8 nucleotides agree with TRBD1. CDR1 and CDR2 from the germline V gene are SEHNR and FQNEAQ (reference sequence). After removal of 5 bases from V and 0 bases from J, the junction contained 8 bases not matched to a gene. This CDR3 has 16 residues. This chain's CDR3 is CASSTQGAYMNTEAFF. In DNA form, the CDR3 reads TGTGCCAGCAGCACCCAGGGGGCTTATATGAACACTGAAGCTTTCTTT.

CDR3 amino acids: CASSLGDTAAYF. The CDR3 DNA is TGCGCCAGCAGCTTGGGGGACACCGCTGCGTACTTC. This chain joins TRBV5-1 and TRBJ2-7, with D possibly TRBD1 on 6 matching bases. The V end lost 0 bases, the J end lost 12 bases, and 13 bases lay between the germline ends. The CDR3 is made up of 12 amino acids. The germline gives CDR1 SGHRS, CDR2 YFSETQ.

This chain connects TRBV28 to TRBJ2-7; 8 nucleotides match TRBD2. Germline CDR1 MDHEN, CDR2 SYDVKM. This CDR3 contains 15 residues. Losses at the gene ends were 6 bases for V and 4 bases for J; bases not matched to a gene: 11. In DNA, the CDR3 is TGTGCCAGCAGCCGATTGACTAGCGAGGAGTACGAGCAGTACTTC. This sequence encodes CASSRLTSEEYEQYF.

This rearrangement joins TRBV24-1 to TRBJ1-4; 9 bases align to TRBD1. Germline trimming cut 4 bases from V and 5 bases from J; bases unmatched to any gene: 4. This CDR3 has 15 amino acids. The germline CDR1 and CDR2 sequences are KGHDR and SFDVKD. CDR3 DNA: TGTGCCACCAGTGACTCCGGGACAGGGAATGAAAAACTGTTTTTT. Translated, it gives CATSDSGTGNEKLFF.

In the case of this clone: Other DNA sequences of this sample code for an identical CDR3. The rearrangement links TRBV7-3 to TRBJ2-1; 8 positions agree with TRBD1. This CDR3 is 16 amino acids long. V lost 1 base to trimming and J lost 4 bases; unmatched junction nucleotides: 6. Per the germline V gene, CDR1 is SGHTA and CDR2 is FQGTGA. CDR3 nucleotide sequence: TGTGCCAGCAGCTTAAGGTCCGGGACAGGATACAATGAGCAGTTCTTC. Translation gives CASSLRSGTGYNEQFF.

V gene TRBV10-1 combines with J gene TRBJ2-3; 7 bases match TRBD2. Losses at the gene ends were 6 bases for V and 2 bases for J; bases not matched to a gene: 5. Germline CDR1 is WNHNN and CDR2 is SYGVQD (reference sequence). The CDR3 consists of 14 residues. CDR3 sequence reads: CASRISGNTDTQYF. CDR3 bases: TGCGCCAGCAGGATAAGCGGGAACACAGATACGCAGTATTTT.

This chain uses TRBV19 with TRBJ2-5, with 7 bases matching TRBD1. V lost 6 bases to trimming and J lost 3 bases; unmatched junction nucleotides: 4. This CDR3 is 13 amino acids long. Germline loops: CDR1 LNHDA, CDR2 SQIVND (reference sequence). This chain's CDR3 is CASRGTAKETQYF. CDR3 nucleotide sequence: TGTGCCAGTAGGGGGACAGCCAAAGAGACCCAGTACTTC. Supplemented by reference TRBV19 and TRBJ2-5, the full variable domain reads DGGITQSPKYLFRKEGQNVTLSCEQNLNHDAMYWYRQDPGQGLRLIYYSQIVNDFQKGDIAEGYSVSREKKESFPLTVTSAQKNPTAFYLCASRGTAKETQYFGPGTRLLVL.

The V call is TRBV28, the J call TRBJ2-1; D may be TRBD2 (6 bases). V lost 5 bases, J lost 0 bases, and 14 bases lay in between. From germline, CDR1 is MDHEN and CDR2 SYDVKM. This CDR3 spans 16 amino acids. CDR3 sequence: CASSGGDSSSYNEQFF. CDR3 coding DNA: TGTGCCAGCAGTGGAGGGGACTCCTCCTCCTACAATGAGCAGTTCTTC.

This clone was recorded only once. The gene calls are TRBV27 and TRBJ2-7, with 8 bases matching TRBD2. The V segment lost 2 bases and the J segment 3 bases; nucleotides outside the gene matches: 9. The germline V gene has CDR1 MNHEY and CDR2 SMNVEV (reference sequence). The CDR3 sequence is 16 residues long. DNA of the CDR3: TGTGCCAGCAGTTTAGGCCCGGGACTAGGCGACTACGAGCAGTACTTC. Translated, it gives CASSLGPGLGDYEQYF.

This clone was seen a few times. The chain is built from TRBV24-1 and TRBJ2-2, with no clear D. This CDR3 has 14 amino acids. Trimming took 4 bases from V and 4 from J, leaving 9 bases between them. Germline V gene data show CDR1 as KGHDR and CDR2 as SFDVKD. In DNA form, the CDR3 reads TGTGCCACCAGTGACCTGGGCCGCACCGGGGAGCTGTTTTTT. This codes for CATSDLGRTGELFF.

The chain employs TRBV7-2 and TRBJ2-5; 7 nucleotides agree with TRBD2. This CDR3 spans 15 amino acids. Per the germline V gene, CDR1 is SGHTA and CDR2 is FQGNSA. V dropped 2 bases and J dropped 3; count of bases not matched to a gene: 6. The CDR3 region is CASSLSAGVEETQYF. The CDR3 DNA is TGTGCCAGCAGCTTATCCGCGGGAGTAGAAGAGACCCAGTACTTC.

The chain recombines TRBV7-2 with TRBJ1-5; perhaps TRBD1 as D (6 bases). There are 13 residues in the CDR3. V was clipped by 5 bases and J by 7 bases, with 12 bases between them. Looked up from germline, CDR1 is SGHTA and CDR2 is FQGNSA. CDR3 sequence (DNA): TGTGCCAGCAGCCCAAGGGGGGGGCAGCCCCAGCATTTT. Its protein product is CASSPRGGQPQHF.